These 9 T cell receptor beta chains originate from one sample sequenced in a study of cytomegalovirus exposure and HLA in healthy donors. The PCR used 60 Vbeta and 13 Jbeta primers. Clones were read by immunoSEQ multiplex PCR, and TCRdb kept only the in-frame ones, dropping some. The repertoire has 140,000 to 150,000 clones, 76% of them found once; the top ten carry around 1.9%. Sequenced input: PBMCs. The receptor set was obtained from a man aged 40-49 years in good health and CMV-seronegative.

This clone was observed a handful of times. The chain couples TRBV6-5 to TRBJ1-5; D is ambiguous. CDR3 length: 13 residues. V lost 2 bases and J 4 bases, leaving 6 bases between the germline ends. Per germline, CDR1 MNHEY and CDR2 SVGAGI. CDR3 sequence: CASSYGQNQPQHF. The DNA of the CDR3 is TGTGCCAGCAGTTACGGCCAAAATCAGCCCCAGCATTTT.

A single count supports this clone. The chain is built from TRBV7-8 and TRBJ2-5; D might be TRBD1 (6 bases). Germline V gives CDR1 SGHVS, CDR2 FQNEAQ. Trimming shortened V by 5 bases and J by 1 base, and 14 bases separated the two germline ends. The CDR3 sequence is 15 residues long. The CDR3, as DNA: TGTGCCAGCAGCGCTGGACAGTCGGTCCAAGAGACCCAGTACTTC. It codes for CASSAGQSVQETQYF.

This rearrangement joins TRBV7-8 to TRBJ1-5; D gene ambiguous. This CDR3 comprises 15 residues. Germline V gene sequence: CDR1 SGHVS, CDR2 FQNEAQ. V lost 1 base, J lost 2 bases, and 9 bases lay in between. CDR3 loop: CASSLDGRGNQPQHF. The CDR3 coding sequence is TGTGCCAGCAGCTTAGACGGTCGGGGCAATCAGCCCCAGCATTTT.

The CDR3 nucleotides read TGTGCCAGCAGCTTTCCCGGGACAGGGGGAGAGACCCAGTACTTC. Its protein product is CASSFPGTGGETQYF. The V gene is TRBV7-9, the J gene TRBJ2-5; 11 positions match TRBD1. The trim removed 3 bases at V and 4 bases at J, leaving 4 bases unmatched. The CDR3 extends over 15 amino acids. Germline assignment: CDR1 SEHNR and CDR2 FQNEAQ (reference sequence).

This clone was seen more than once but under ten times. The chain employs TRBV29-1 and TRBJ2-1, with a tentative D call TRBD2 (6 bases). V was clipped by 4 bases and J by 9 bases, with 13 bases between them. CDR3 length equals 12 residues. In germline, CDR1 is SQVTM, CDR2 ANQGSEA. The CDR3 coding sequence is TGCAGCGTTGTCTCGGCCGGGGGTGAGCAGTTCTTC. Translation: CSVVSAGGEQFF.

This chain links TRBV7-6 with TRBJ1-4; 9 bases are shared with TRBD1. The CDR3 extends over 15 amino acids. The germline gives CDR1 SGHVS, CDR2 FNYEAQ. The trim removed 4 bases at V and 8 bases at J, leaving 8 bases unmatched. CDR3 sequence (DNA): TGTGCCAGCAGCTCCACCGGGACAGGGAGCGAAAAACTGTTTTTT. It codes for CASSSTGTGSEKLFF.

The chain combines TRBV4-1 with TRBJ2-1; 10 bases are a match to TRBD2. This CDR3 spans 16 amino acids. Germline V gene lookup returns CDR1 MGHRA and CDR2 YSYEKL. V was pared by 2 bases and J by 8 bases, with 9 bases of the junction left unmatched. As DNA, the CDR3 is TGCGCCAGCAGCCAACCCCCTAGCGGGAGTCGGGATGAGCAGTTCTTC. It encodes CASSQPPSGSRDEQFF.

This chain links TRBV28 with TRBJ2-2, with D hard to call. Germline-derived CDR1 and CDR2 are MDHEN and SYDVKM. V lost 7 bases and J 0 bases, leaving 9 bases between the germline ends. This CDR3 has 14 amino acids. CDR3 nucleotide sequence: TGTGCCAGCACCGGTGCACCGAACACCGGGGAGCTGTTTTTT. Translated, it gives CASTGAPNTGELFF.

Notes on this clone: Other DNA sequences in the same sample also yield this CDR3. The rearrangement joins TRBV7-2 to TRBJ2-5; D uncertain. The CDR3 spans 13 residues. Trimming took off 1 base at V and 1 base at J, with 4 bases between the two ends. Germline values: CDR1 SGHTA, CDR2 FQGNSA. The CDR3 reads CASSLGSQETQYF. The CDR3 DNA reads as TGTGCCAGCAGCTTAGGCAGCCAAGAGACCCAGTACTTC.